These 6 T cell receptor beta chains originate from one sample sequenced in a study of T cell repertoires in cytomegalovirus infection. MiXCR, applied by TCRdb to the reads, yields one record per CDR3 protein. The table lists 85,000 to 120,000 distinct CDR3 sequences, about 15% of them singletons. Sequencing was carried out using PBMCs. These receptors came from a human donor in good health (CMV status not recorded). Some clones in this sample may be carry-over from other donors' samples.

This clonotype was counted a few times. The V call is TRBV10-3, the J call TRBJ1-5; possible D gene TRBD1, 6 bases. The length of the CDR3 is 12 residues. The V end was cut by 4 bases, the J end by 5 bases, with 6 bases between. Per the germline V gene, CDR1 is ENHRY and CDR2 is SYGVKD. The CDR3 DNA follows: TGTGCCATCAGTGCAGGGGATCAGCCCCAGCATTTT. Its protein is CAISAGDQPQHF.

This clonotype showed up many times. The chain recombines TRBV18 with TRBJ1-1; the match to TRBD1 covers 8 bases. V was pared by 2 bases and J by 0 bases, with 5 bases of the junction left unmatched. CDR1 and CDR2 (germline): KGHSH, LQKENI. This CDR3 has 16 residues. The DNA of the CDR3 is TGTGCCAGCTCACCAAGCCCAGGGGGCATGAACACTGAAGCTTTCTTT. Translating gives CASSPSPGGMNTEAFF.

V usage is TRBV15 and J usage is TRBJ1-1; weak D call: TRBD1 (6 bases). Between the trimmed V and J ends, which lost 7 bases and 5 bases, there was a span of 20 bases. The CDR3 covers 15 residues. Germline-derived CDR1 and CDR2 are LNHNV and YYDKDF (reference sequence). CDR3 bases: TGTGCCACCACCCAGAGTTGGGGGGGCCGGACTGAAGCTTTCTTT. Amino acid sequence: CATTQSWGGRTEAFF. Filled out from reference TRBV15 and TRBJ1-1, the complete variable domain reads DAMVIQNPRYQVTQFGKPVTLSCSQTLNHNVMYWYQQKSSQAPKLLFHYYDKDFNNEADTPDNFQSRRPNTSFCFLDIRSPGLGDTAMYLCATTQSWGGRTEAFFGQGTRLTVV.

On this clonotype itself: Compared with germline, one end of the junction differs, possibly owing to a read error. The chain recombines TRBV7-2 with TRBJ1-2; 8 bases are shared with TRBD1. In germline, CDR1 is SGHTA, CDR2 FQGNSA. CDR3 size: 13 residues. The CDR3 region has the DNA TGTGCCGGCAGCTTTGACAGGGGTGATGGCTACACCTTC. This translates into CAGSFDRGDGYTF.

As for this clonotype: A single base separates this from a much larger clone, so it may be a read error. The chain combines TRBV28 with TRBJ1-2; D gene uncertain. The CDR3 extends over 13 amino acids. CDR1 is MDHEN, CDR2 SYDVKM, per germline. V was pared by 6 bases and J by 4 bases, with 12 bases between. The CDR3 protein is CASSQESLYGYTF. CDR3 coding DNA: TGTGCCAGCAGCCAGGAAAGCCTCTATGGCTACACCTTC.

The genes are TRBV6-6 and TRBJ2-5; D could derive from TRBD1 or TRBD2 (5 bases each). The germline V and J ends were trimmed by 8 bases and 4 bases, with 11 bases remaining between them. Germline CDR1 MNHNY, CDR2 SVGAGI (reference sequence). The CDR3 has 12 amino acids. The CDR3 DNA reads as TGTGCCAGCTCCTTGGGGGTAGAGACCCAGTACTTC. This sequence encodes CASSLGVETQYF.